This T cell receptor beta chain was documented in a study of T cell clonotyping in hematopoietic cell transplantation. Findings and caveats of the study: After transplant, recipient diversity fell while pathologically expanded clonotypes grew through day 180. Without cell sorting, CD4 versus CD8 contributions remain unresolved.

Germline V CDR1 and CDR2: ENHRY, SYGVKD. V gave up 10 bases and J gave up 8 bases, with 15 bases separating them. The length of the CDR3 is 12 residues. Assay: immunoSEQ multiplex PCR; the TCRdb copy retains only in-frame clones and omits some. The sample has some 9,900 clones, approximately 77% seen once. Remarks on this clone: As yet, its antigen is unknown.

The sequence came from a female patient aged 35 to 55 who had an allogeneic stem cell transplant from a related donor, so T cells may come from the graft donor. Some clones in this sample may be carry-over from other donors' samples. The sample in question was PBMCs, obtained 30 days after allogeneic stem cell transplant. The genes are TRBV10-3 and TRBJ2-1; perhaps TRBD2 as D (6 bases). CDR3 sequence (DNA): TGTGCCACCACGGGAGCCGGGGATGAGCAGTTCTTC. Encoded protein: CATTGAGDEQFF.